This is a list of T cell receptor beta chains from one sample in a study of monozygotic twins with inflammatory bowel disease. TCRdb re-called the 5' RACE reads; every CDR3 protein appears as one record, without DNA. Recorded for this sample: some 210,000 distinct CDR3 sequences. The sample consisted of blood. Source of these receptors: a human donor with ulcerative colitis or Crohn's disease, or a healthy co-twin of an affected twin (not recorded which). CDR3s include the opening cysteine and the closing phenylalanine or tryptophan.

CASSSVGDTNEKLFF	TRBV7-6	TRBJ1-4
CASARDRGNTGELFF	TRBV5-1	TRBJ2-2
CASSLGQGFNSPLHF	TRBV5-1	TRBJ1-6
CASSPQSFGELFF	TRBV19	TRBJ2-2
CASKREGGEAFF	TRBV11-2	TRBJ1-1
CASSLEGSFLGLFF	TRBV12-3/TRBV12-4	TRBJ1-4
CASSMSRGRGTEAFF	TRBV12-3/TRBV12-4	TRBJ1-1
CASSWNRATEAFF	TRBV6-5	TRBJ1-1
CSANSGANYGYTF	TRBV20-1	TRBJ1-2
CASSLEAGGIYEQYF	TRBV5-1	TRBJ2-7
CASSPVGTNSPLHF	TRBV7-9	TRBJ1-6
CASSPPEDQETQYF	TRBV18	TRBJ2-5
CATEETGVNQPQHF	TRBV19	TRBJ1-5
CASSKGQLLSYEQYF	TRBV7-2	TRBJ2-7
CASSYRGESEAFF	TRBV6-2/TRBV6-3	TRBJ1-1
CASSLKTGSSNYEQYF	TRBV7-9	TRBJ2-7
CASSPRGANEKLFF	TRBV19	TRBJ1-4
CASTKTEKLFF	TRBV7-9	TRBJ1-4
CASSLPNRGFGEQYF	TRBV7-9	TRBJ2-7
CASSSLRQGSGANVLTF	TRBV5-1	TRBJ2-6
CASIRQGVTEAFF	TRBV2	TRBJ1-1
CASSQTGTSFYNEQFF	TRBV5-1	TRBJ2-1
CASSFWDRPEETQYF	TRBV5-1	TRBJ2-5
CSAATGDTEAFF	TRBV29-1	TRBJ1-1
CASSLGSNEQFF	TRBV5-1	TRBJ2-1
CASSLKPRHSPLHF	TRBV28	TRBJ1-6
CASSQARPGGNGELFF	TRBV3-1	TRBJ2-2
CASSLFQRAAYTQYF	TRBV12-3/TRBV12-4	TRBJ2-3
CASSRLGDQPQHF	TRBV18	TRBJ1-5
CASSQYQGGEQYF	TRBV3-1	TRBJ2-7
CASSPWALIAGEDPYEQYF	TRBV18	TRBJ2-7
CASSFRGVREKLFF	TRBV12-3/TRBV12-4	TRBJ1-4
CASSLTGGSEKLFF	TRBV7-6	TRBJ1-4
CASSPTGQSKSPLHF	TRBV3-1	TRBJ1-6
CASFSSGRAGGLADTQYF	TRBV18	TRBJ2-3
CASAESNQPQHF	TRBV11-2	TRBJ1-5
CASSFGGGETQYF	TRBV11-3	TRBJ2-5
CASSHPQETQYF	TRBV6-6	TRBJ2-5
CSAGQGFWSYNEQFF	TRBV20-1	TRBJ2-1
CASSPPGETQYF	TRBV18	TRBJ2-5
CASIDSRLGNTEAFF	TRBV10-2	TRBJ1-1
CASSRTVPQETQYF	TRBV5-1	TRBJ2-5
CSVGDSSYEQYF	TRBV29-1	TRBJ2-7
CASSYSSRGLNEKLFF	TRBV6-5	TRBJ1-4
CASSLFNEKLFF	TRBV7-9	TRBJ1-4
CASSPRVSLNEQFF	TRBV14	TRBJ2-1
CASNSHGLDEQYF	TRBV6-5	TRBJ2-7
CASSYSRGTPQETQYF	TRBV6-5	TRBJ2-5
CSAKTGDQPQHF	TRBV20-1	TRBJ1-5
CSAREQGGTEAFF	TRBV20-1	TRBJ1-1